This T cell receptor beta chain was obtained from a study of OX40 agonist ivuxolimab in advanced cancers. Broadly, across the study: Ivuxolimab was an agonistic, fully human IgG2 monoclonal antibody directed against OX40 (CD134), a costimulatory receptor. Intravenous ivuxolimab was administered to patients every 2 weeks at six dose levels: 0.01, 0.1, 0.3, 1.5, 3 and 10 mg/kg. Among the roughly 50 dose-escalation patients, some 20 had hepatocellular carcinoma, roughly 15 melanoma, 9 renal cell carcinoma and 9 head and neck cancer. The dose-escalation cohort was 82.7% male with a mean age of roughly 62 years, ranging from about 20 to 80. Prior anti-PD-1, anti-PD-L1 or anti-CTLA-4 therapy was permitted, and checkpoint inhibitors had been received by more than 35% of dose-escalation patients. Partial responses occurred in three dose-escalation patients: two with cutaneous melanoma and one with hepatocellular carcinoma. Peripheral TCRbeta sequencing was intended to test whether TCR sequence diversity was altered and clonal T-cell expansion was caused by ivuxolimab. The paper describes the monotherapy dose-escalation part (N ≈ 51 patients) of the phase I trial of ivuxolimab. The investigation overall reported the following: On average, CD8+ T cells showed more expanded clones than CD4+ T cells after ivuxolimab. Partial responders in the 0.1-3.0 mg/kg groups had among the lowest normalized peripheral clonal expansion, especially among CD8+ T cells. The antigen specificity of the peripheral T cells that underwent clonal expansion was not determined. At doses of 0.1 to 3.0 mg/kg, clonal expansion of both CD4+ and CD8+ blood T cells was observed from baseline to week 6. Low levels of normalized T-cell clonal expansion were also seen in some patients who did not respond.

For this clone: The antigen it recognizes is unknown. Qualities for individual bases were not recorded, and no much larger clone is one base off.

For sequencing of the TCRbeta CDR3 region, genomic DNA was extracted from the sorted cells. The immunoSEQ Assay was used for sequencing of TCRbeta CDR3 regions. Imported from immuneACCESS, the table was reduced by TCRdb to in-frame sequences with V and J called. These copies leave out some clones; in studies compared against another copy, an unresolved V gene accounts for under half, and the cause of the remainder is not known. The sample has 39,000 or so clones on record, 92% of them singletons. Around 20% of the sample lies in the top ten. Patients with autoimmune disease history or receiving systemic immunosuppression were excluded from the trial. Peripheral blood for TCR sequencing was collected from all dose cohorts at baseline, on cycle 4 day 1, and on cycle 7 day 1. Samples were obtained from an open-label, multicenter, first-in-human phase I dose-escalation trial of ivuxolimab. Adults with locally advanced or metastatic melanoma, renal cell carcinoma, hepatocellular carcinoma or head and neck squamous cell carcinoma were enrolled in the trial. CD4+ and CD8+ T cells were sorted separately from peripheral blood before TCR sequencing.

The clonotype was recovered from an adult with an advanced solid tumor such as melanoma, head and neck, liver or kidney cancer. The sequenced sample was CD4+ or CD8+ T cells sorted from blood, obtained in a trial of the OX40 agonist ivuxolimab.

For the CDR3, the sequence is CASSRTVNSNQPQHF. Here is the DNA: TGCGCCAGCAGCCGGACTGTTAATAGCAATCAGCCCCAGCATTTT. The rearranged chain carries TRBV4-1 and TRBJ1-5; confidence is insufficient to name the D gene. The germline V gene encodes CDR1 MGHRA and CDR2 YSYEKL. From cysteine to phenylalanine, the CDR3 is 15 amino acids long. Only the CDR3 portion is preserved as DNA: 45 bases, with reading frame beginning at the first base. The junction carries 10 bases between V and J, which are trimmed by 4 bases and 0 bases respectively.